This entry concerns a single T cell receptor (beta chain). This entry is derived from a study of T cell changes during pregnancy in multiple sclerosis. The CDR3 spans 13 residues. The germline V gene encodes CDR1 SGHRS and CDR2 YFSETQ. Deletions cut 2 bases from V and 4 bases from J, with 9 bases between. Repertoires were generated with immunoSEQ multiplex PCR, while TCRdb's copy carries only in-frame clones and drops some. The sample records some 36,000 clones, around nine tenths being singletons. Material: CD4+ T cells from peripheral blood mononuclear cells, obtained in the second trimester of pregnancy. This TCR came from a female donor with multiple sclerosis, enrolled in a pregnancy study. V is TRBV5-1 and J is TRBJ1-2, with D unclear. CDR3 sequence: CASSLVQAYGYTF. CDR3 DNA sequence: TGCGCCAGCAGCTTAGTGCAGGCCTATGGCTACACCTTC.